These 9 T cell receptor beta chains were sequenced from one sample in a study of shared clonotypes between healthy human individuals. Produced via immunoSEQ multiplex PCR; TCRdb's table is partial and in-frame only. The sample consists of roughly 1.5 million clones, nearly 99% of them appearing once. Sequences were obtained from naive CD4+ T cells sorted from blood. As for subset: CD45RA+ positively selected. Receptors were obtained from a man aged 25 to 40 in good health.

The rearrangement links TRBV5-6 to TRBJ2-2; 8 bases line up with TRBD2. Germline V gene data show CDR1 as SGHDT and CDR2 as YYEEEE. V shed 0 bases and J 6 bases; nucleotides not matched to a gene: 7. The CDR3 has 16 residues. CDR3 sequence: CASSLVAAGVAGELFF. For the CDR3, the DNA is TGTGCCAGCAGCTTGGTAGCAGCGGGAGTCGCCGGGGAGCTGTTTTTT.

CDR3 in DNA: TGTGCCATCAGTGAGACGACAGCCTACGAGCAGTACTTC. Translation gives CAISETTAYEQYF. This chain joins TRBV10-3 and TRBJ2-7; D possibly corresponds to TRBD1 (5 bases). V gave up 2 bases and J gave up 2 bases, with 7 bases separating them. Germline V lookup: CDR1 ENHRY, CDR2 SYGVKD. This CDR3 has 13 amino acids.

The gene calls are TRBV2 and TRBJ2-3; 12 nucleotides align to TRBD2. The CDR3 sequence is 15 residues long. The ends lost 9 bases at V and 1 base at J; junction bases unmatched: 5. Germline loops: CDR1 SNHLY, CDR2 FYNNEI. CDR3 sequence (DNA): TGTGCCAGTACGAGACTAGCGGGGGGCACAGATACGCAGTATTTT. Translating it yields CASTRLAGGTDTQYF.

This chain uses TRBV9 with TRBJ2-1; D possibly corresponds to TRBD1 (5 bases). CDR3 length: 16 amino acids. Trimming shortened V by 0 bases and J by 3 bases, and 13 bases separated the two germline ends. Germline CDR1 and CDR2: SGDLS and YYNGEE. The CDR3 sequence: CASSVGQGNFYNEQFF. CDR3 in DNA: TGTGCCAGCAGCGTAGGGCAGGGAAATTTCTACAATGAGCAGTTCTTC.

V and J are TRBV7-9 and TRBJ2-1, with 11 bases identical to TRBD2. The V gene end was trimmed by 7 bases and the J gene end by 6 bases; junction bases not matched to a gene: 5. The CDR3 totals 14 residues. Germline values: CDR1 SEHNR, CDR2 FQNEAQ (reference sequence). CDR3: CASTRTSGGNEQFF. The CDR3 DNA reads TGTGCCAGCACCCGCACTAGCGGGGGCAATGAGCAGTTCTTC.

V and J are TRBV12-5 and TRBJ1-1; D perhaps matches TRBD1 (5 bases). The CDR3 spans 13 residues. Germline V CDR1 and CDR2: LGHNT, FRNRAP. Trimming removed 3 bases at V and 2 bases at J, with 7 bases between. CDR3 DNA sequence: TGTGCTAGTGGTTTAAGGGGCAACACTGAAGCTTTCTTT. It specifies CASGLRGNTEAFF. Looking up the rest from reference TRBV12-5 and TRBJ1-1 gives the full variable domain: DARVTQTPRHKVTEMGQEVTMRCQPILGHNTVFWYRQTMMQGLELLAYFRNRAPLDDSGMPKDRFSAEMPDATLATLKIQPSEPRDSAVYFCASGLRGNTEAFFGQGTRLTVV.

This chain joins TRBV28 and TRBJ2-3; 11 nucleotides line up with TRBD2. Germline V gene lookup returns CDR1 MDHEN and CDR2 SYDVKM. Trimming removed 4 bases from V and 3 bases from J; junction bases left unmatched: 3. The CDR3 loop spans 15 amino acids. The CDR3 loop reads CASSSWTSGTDTQYF. CDR3 nucleotide sequence: TGTGCCAGCAGTTCCTGGACTAGCGGGACAGATACGCAGTATTTT.

The V gene is TRBV11-3, the J gene TRBJ1-1; TRBD1 might be the D (6 bases). The germline V and J ends were trimmed by 5 bases and 1 base, with 14 bases remaining between them. Per the germline V gene, CDR1 is SGHNT and CDR2 is YENEEA. There are 15 residues in the CDR3. The chain's CDR3 is CASSKKGGQNTEAFF. The CDR3 nucleotides read TGTGCCAGCAGCAAAAAGGGGGGGCAGAACACTGAAGCTTTCTTT.

The sample holds one count of this clone. The J gene is TRBJ2-7, the V gene TRBV2, with TRBD2 matching over 8 bases. The CDR3 has 15 residues. CDR1 and CDR2 from the germline V gene are SNHLY and FYNNEI. The V gene end was trimmed by 9 bases and the J gene end by 1 base; junction bases not matched to a gene: 11. CDR3: CARTRRLARSYEQYF. The CDR3 DNA follows: TGTGCCAGGACGAGGAGACTAGCGCGATCCTACGAGCAGTACTTC.